These T cell receptor beta chains were read from a single sample in a study of T cells of healthy individuals. TCRdb reanalysed the 5' RACE reads using MiXCR and keeps one entry per CDR3 protein. This table has roughly 87,000 distinct CDR3 sequences, approximately 16% appearing once. The receptors derive from a human donor in good health. Each CDR3 is given with its conserved first and last residue. D genes are given only for firm matches. A clone size is listed for some rows: how often the clone was seen (once, few, many), or a class if it is expanded.

size,length,D,V,J,DNA,CDR3
-,15,TRBD1,TRBV5-1,TRBJ1-2,TGCGCCAGCAGCTTGCATCGACAGGGTGTTCGCGGCTACACCTTC,CASSLHRQGVRGYTF
-,12,-,TRBV7-9,TRBJ1-1,TGTGCCAGCAGCTTAATTGACACTGAAGCTTTCTTT,CASSLIDTEAFF
-,14,TRBD2,TRBV2,TRBJ2-1,TGTGCCAGCAGTGGATTAGCGGGAGCTGGTGAGCAGTTCTTC,CASSGLAGAGEQFF
-,13,-,TRBV18,TRBJ2-1,TGTGCCAGCTCACCAAGGCCTCCGGCTAGACTGTTCTTC,CASSPRPPARLFF
many,14,TRBD1,TRBV25-1,TRBJ1-4,TGTGCCAGCGCCAGACAGGGTCGAAGCGAAAAACTGTTTTTT,CASARQGRSEKLFF
many,12,-,TRBV11-2,TRBJ2-1,TGTGCCAGCAGCTTAATCGCCTATGAGCAGTTCTTC,CASSLIAYEQFF
-,13,TRBD1,TRBV4-3,TRBJ1-2,TGCGCCAGCAGCCAAGACAGGGGGGATGGCTACACCTTC,CASSQDRGDGYTF
-,16,-,TRBV29-1,TRBJ1-1,TGCAGCGCCGTGGGGGCGGCAGGGAAGGAGGACACTGAAGCTTTCTTT,CSAVGAAGKEDTEAFF
many,15,TRBD1,TRBV20-1,TRBJ2-6,TGCAGTGCCCGGGACAGGTTCTCTGGGGCCAACGTCCTGACTTTC,CSARDRFSGANVLTF
-,18,TRBD1,TRBV4-2,TRBJ2-2,TGTGCCAGCAGCCAAGACGTACAGGGGCACCTTTCCACCGGGGAGCTGTTTTTT,CASSQDVQGHLSTGELFF
many,12,TRBD1,TRBV29-1,TRBJ1-4,TGCAGCGTTGCAGGGGGCAGGGAAAAACTGTTTTTT,CSVAGGREKLFF
-,15,-,TRBV5-5,TRBJ2-1,TGTGCCAGCAGCTTGGTTAGGGACACCTACAATGAGCAGTTCTTC,CASSLVRDTYNEQFF
few,15,-,TRBV5-6,TRBJ2-4,TGTGCCAGCAGCCCCGGTGTGTTAGCCAAAAACATTCAGTACTTC,CASSPGVLAKNIQYF
few,12,-,TRBV6-6,TRBJ1-2,TGTGCCAGCAGTTATTCGCTCCAAGACTACACCTTC,CASSYSLQDYTF
-,16,TRBD1,TRBV28,TRBJ1-1,TGTGCCAGCAGTTTCTGGCACAGGGGAATGAACACTGAAGCTTTCTTT,CASSFWHRGMNTEAFF
many,16,-,TRBV3-2,TRBJ2-1,TGTGCCAGCAGCCTCAATCGGGGGAGGGCTTCCCGGGAGCAGTTCTTC,CASSLNRGRASREQFF
-,13,-,TRBV6-6,TRBJ2-7,TGTGCCAGCGATCGAGGGGAGCACTACGAGCAGTACTTC,CASDRGEHYEQYF
-,15,-,TRBV11-2,TRBJ2-4,TGTGCCAGCAGCTTAACCGGACAGAAGCTCGCCATTCAGTACTTC,CASSLTGQKLAIQYF
-,15,-,TRBV20-1,TRBJ2-3,TGCAGTGCTAGAGATTTTGTAGCCTTCACAGATACGCAGTATTTT,CSARDFVAFTDTQYF
-,12,-,TRBV20-1,TRBJ2-3,TGCAGTGCTAGTCTCGGCCCATATACGCAGTATTTT,CSASLGPYTQYF
-,15,-,TRBV7-6,TRBJ1-6,TGTGCCAGCAGCTTAACCCGGAGCAGGAATTCACCCCTCCACTTT,CASSLTRSRNSPLHF
-,17,TRBD1,TRBV15,TRBJ1-5,TGTGCCACCAGCAGCGAAACCGGGACAGTACGAAATCAGCCCCAGCATTTT,CATSSETGTVRNQPQHF
many,13,-,TRBV20-1,TRBJ2-7,TGCAGTGCTAGAGATGCAAGGGGCAAAGAGCAGTACTTC,CSARDARGKEQYF
-,12,TRBD1,TRBV7-9,TRBJ2-1,TGTGCCAGCAGCCCCCAGGACAGGGCCTCGTTCTTC,CASSPQDRASFF
-,13,-,TRBV14,TRBJ2-6,TGTGCCAGCAGCCAGGGAAGAGCCAACGTCCTGACTTTC,CASSQGRANVLTF
-,13,TRBD1,TRBV28,TRBJ1-2,TGTGCCAGCAGTCACAACAGGGGGCGAAGCTACACCTTC,CASSHNRGRSYTF
many,17,-,TRBV20-1,TRBJ2-1,TGCAGTGCCCTCAACCCCCGGACTCTCAGCTCCTACAATGAGCAGTTCTTC,CSALNPRTLSSYNEQFF
-,13,-,TRBV4-3,TRBJ1-1,TGCGCCAGCAGCCAAGACTTGAACACTGAAGCTTTCTTT,CASSQDLNTEAFF
few,14,-,TRBV7-2,TRBJ2-7,TGTGCCAGCAGCTTAGTTTATGATAGTCGCGAGCAGTACTTC,CASSLVYDSREQYF
-,13,-,TRBV7-8,TRBJ2-1,TGTGCCAGCAGCTTGGACAGTGACAATGAGCAGTTCTTC,CASSLDSDNEQFF
few,16,-,TRBV28,TRBJ2-6,TGTGCCAGCAGTTTATCCGCGGGATCTGGGGCCAACGTCCTGACTTTC,CASSLSAGSGANVLTF
many,17,TRBD2,TRBV4-3,TRBJ2-1,TGCGCCAGCAGCCAAGACGTAGCGGGAGGGCTATACAATGAGCAGTTCTTC,CASSQDVAGGLYNEQFF
many,13,-,TRBV28,TRBJ2-3,TGTGCCAGCAGTTCCGGGAACGGAGATACGCAGTATTTT,CASSSGNGDTQYF
-,13,-,TRBV7-2,TRBJ2-1,TGTGCCAGCAGCTTAGTATACAAGGGGGAGCAGTTCTTC,CASSLVYKGEQFF
few,14,-,TRBV7-3,TRBJ2-7,TGTGCCAGCAGCTTTGGCCCCGAGGCCTACGAGCAGTACTTC,CASSFGPEAYEQYF
many,15,TRBD1,TRBV6-2/TRBV6-3,TRBJ1-5,TGTGCCAGCAGTCCGACAGGGGAAGGTGGTCAGCCCCAGCATTTT,CASSPTGEGGQPQHF
-,15,-,TRBV29-1,TRBJ1-4,TGCAGCGTACTAGGGACCGGGACCCCGGGGGAAAAACTGTTTTTT,CSVLGTGTPGEKLFF
many,11,-,TRBV6-6,TRBJ1-1,TGTGCCACCGACGGTAACACTGAAGCTTTCTTT,CATDGNTEAFF
-,14,-,TRBV7-2,TRBJ2-5,TGTGCCAGCAGCTTAGACCCGGGAGCAGAGACCCAGTACTTC,CASSLDPGAETQYF
few,15,-,TRBV6-2/TRBV6-3,TRBJ2-3,TGTGCCAGCACCGAACGAGCAGGGTCCCCAGATACGCAGTATTTT,CASTERAGSPDTQYF
few,14,-,TRBV12-3/TRBV12-4,TRBJ2-5,TGTGCCAGCAGTTTCGGAGGAGACCAAGAGACCCAGTACTTC,CASSFGGDQETQYF
few,16,-,TRBV27,TRBJ2-1,TGTGCCAGCAGTTCGACAGCCCCGGATACGCTTGATGAGCAGTTCTTC,CASSSTAPDTLDEQFF
many,15,TRBD2,TRBV6-2/TRBV6-3,TRBJ2-7,TGTGCCAGCAGTTCAATAGCGGGAGGTCGATACGAGCAGTACTTC,CASSSIAGGRYEQYF
-,15,-,TRBV4-1,TRBJ1-4,TGCGCCAGCAGCCTCCAGTCGGACAGTAATGAAAAACTGTTTTTT,CASSLQSDSNEKLFF
few,15,TRBD1,TRBV2,TRBJ2-3,TGTGCCAGCAGTGAGACAGGGGTCTTCACAGATACGCAGTATTTT,CASSETGVFTDTQYF
-,15,TRBD2,TRBV20-1,TRBJ2-1,TGCAGTGCCCCATCGACTAGCGGGCAATACAATGAGCAGTTCTTC,CSAPSTSGQYNEQFF
-,15,TRBD2,TRBV11-1,TRBJ2-7,TGTGCCAGCAGCTTCTCGGCTAGCGGGGGAAACGAGCAGTACTTC,CASSFSASGGNEQYF
-,17,TRBD1,TRBV7-3,TRBJ1-1,TGTGCCAGCAGCTTGCCGGGACAGCATGATGGGAACACTGAAGCTTTCTTT,CASSLPGQHDGNTEAFF
-,14,-,TRBV5-1,TRBJ2-3,TGCGCCAGCAGCTTATCTTTGGCCCAAGATACGCAGTATTTT,CASSLSLAQDTQYF
many,14,-,TRBV29-1,TRBJ2-3,TGCAGCGTCAGATGGGTATCTAGCACAGATACGCAGTATTTT,CSVRWVSSTDTQYF
many,15,-,TRBV5-5,TRBJ1-5,TGTGCCAGCAGCTATACTCCTACAGGGTCGCAGCCCCAGCATTTT,CASSYTPTGSQPQHF
many,13,-,TRBV5-1,TRBJ2-2,TGCGCCTTTAGAGAGTCGGTCACCGGGGAGCTGTTTTTT,CAFRESVTGELFF
-,15,TRBD1,TRBV5-4,TRBJ1-2,TGTGCCAGCAGCTTAGCGACAGGGGGCCTCTATGGCTACACCTTC,CASSLATGGLYGYTF
-,13,-,TRBV5-1,TRBJ1-1,TGCGCCACTAAGGACGAACCGAACACTGAAGCTTTCTTT,CATKDEPNTEAFF